This T cell receptor beta chain emerged from a study of radiotherapy plus CTLA-4 blockade in lung cancer. Repertoires were generated with immunoSEQ multiplex PCR, while TCRdb's copy carries only in-frame clones and drops some. Here the sample spans about 95,000 clones, about 80% being singletons. The sequencing here drew on peripheral blood, taken from a patient treated with radiotherapy plus ipilimumab. The TCR originated in a human donor with non-small cell lung cancer who had stable disease on radiotherapy plus ipilimumab.

The CDR3 spells CASSARQGDTEAFF. CDR3 sequence (DNA): TGTGCCAGCAGCGCCCGACAGGGTGACACTGAAGCTTTCTTT. The J gene is TRBJ1-1, the V gene TRBV9, with 7 bases lining up with TRBD1. The CDR3 is 14 amino acids. J lost 3 bases, V lost 3 bases, and 5 bases had no gene match. Germline lookup yields CDR1 SGDLS and CDR2 YYNGEE.